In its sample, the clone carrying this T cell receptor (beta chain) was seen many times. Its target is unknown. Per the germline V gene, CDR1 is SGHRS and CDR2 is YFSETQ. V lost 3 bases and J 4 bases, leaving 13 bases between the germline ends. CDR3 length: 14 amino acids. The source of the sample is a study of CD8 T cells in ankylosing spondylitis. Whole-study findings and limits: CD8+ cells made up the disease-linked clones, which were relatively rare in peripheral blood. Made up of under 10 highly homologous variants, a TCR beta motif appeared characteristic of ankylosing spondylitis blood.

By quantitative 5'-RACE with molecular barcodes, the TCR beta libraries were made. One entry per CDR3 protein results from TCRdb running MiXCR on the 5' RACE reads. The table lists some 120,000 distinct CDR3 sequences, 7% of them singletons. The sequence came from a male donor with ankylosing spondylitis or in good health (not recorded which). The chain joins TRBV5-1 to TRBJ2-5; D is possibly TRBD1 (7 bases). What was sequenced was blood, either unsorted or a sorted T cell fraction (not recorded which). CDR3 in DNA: TGCGCCAGCAGCTCGCAGGGGGGACCAGAGACCCAGTACTTC. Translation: CASSSQGGPETQYF.